Each of the 7 T cell receptor beta chains below was sequenced from the same sample in a study of CD8 T cells in Susac syndrome. Random-hexamer reverse transcription was applied to about 0.45 to 1 ug RNA. TCRdb used MiXCR to reprocess the immunoSEQ multiplex PCR reads, holding one entry per CDR3 protein. The sample has approximately 230,000 distinct CDR3 sequences, around 93% seen once; the top ten hold about 0.071%. Sequencing was carried out using CD4+ T cells from PBMCs. Receptors originate from a human donor with multiple sclerosis.

V gene TRBV12-3 or TRBV12-4 combines with J gene TRBJ2-3; 7 bases are a match to TRBD1. J lost 2 bases, V lost 7 bases, and 9 bases had no gene match. The CDR3 is made up of 15 amino acids. The CDR3 DNA reads TGTGCCAGCACCATAACAGGGGATCCCACAGATACGCAGTATTTT. Translation gives CASTITGDPTDTQYF.

The chain has TRBV6-2 or TRBV6-3 and TRBJ1-5, with a possible D match to TRBD1 (6 bases). This CDR3 is built from 15 residues. Trimming removed 2 bases at V and 2 bases at J, with 10 bases between. Per germline, CDR1 MNHEY and CDR2 SVGEGT. The CDR3 sequence: CASSYRGRGNQPQHF. The CDR3 region has the DNA TGTGCCAGCAGTTACCGGGGGCGAGGCAATCAGCCCCAGCATTTT.

DNA of the CDR3: TGTGCCACCTCAGAAGTGTACAATGAGCAGTTCTTC. This codes for CATSEVYNEQFF. The J gene is TRBJ2-1, the V gene TRBV2; D unclear. The germline CDR1 and CDR2 sequences are SNHLY and FYNNEI. The CDR3 sequence is 12 residues long. V lost 10 bases to trimming and J lost 4 bases, with 11 bases between them. Full variable domain (rest looked up from reference TRBV2 and TRBJ2-1): EPEVTQTPSHQVTQMGQEVILRCVPISNHLYFYWYRQILGQKVEFLVSFYNNEISEKSEIFDDQFSVERPDGSNFTLKIRSTKLEDSAMYFCATSEVYNEQFFGPGTRLTVL.

V gene TRBV18 combines with J gene TRBJ2-5; 8 positions match TRBD1. With V trimmed by 8 bases and J by 5 bases, 10 bases remained unmatched. Germline V gives CDR1 KGHSH, CDR2 LQKENI. This CDR3 spans 14 amino acids. CDR3 in DNA: TGTGCCAGCCATGCCGGACAGGGCTGGGAGACCCAGTACTTC. Its translation: CASHAGQGWETQYF.

J is TRBJ1-1 and V is TRBV29-1, with D unclear. The CDR3 totals 10 residues. The V gene's germline CDR1 is SQVTM and CDR2 ANQGSEA. V gave up 7 bases and J gave up 8 bases, with 11 bases separating them. CDR3 DNA sequence: TGCAGCGCTGCTACCGCAGAAGCTTTCTTT. This encodes CSAATAEAFF.

CDR3 in amino acids: CASSDFGLATDTQYF. The CDR3 DNA reads TGTGCCAGCAGTGACTTCGGACTAGCAACAGATACGCAGTATTTT. The rearrangement uses TRBV2 and TRBJ2-3, with 8 bases lining up with TRBD2. CDR1 and CDR2 (germline): SNHLY, FYNNEI. The CDR3 is 15 amino acids. V was clipped by 3 bases and J by 3 bases; unmatched bases: 5.

The V and J genes are TRBV28 and TRBJ2-7; D might be TRBD1 or TRBD2, each matching 5 bases. This CDR3 comprises 13 residues. V lost 3 bases and J 3 bases, leaving 9 bases between the germline ends. The germline CDR1 and CDR2 sequences are MDHEN and SYDVKM. The CDR3 reads CASSLGDRYEQYF. DNA for the CDR3: TGTGCCAGCAGTTTGGGGGACCGCTACGAGCAGTACTTC.